The rows below give T cell receptor beta chains drawn from one sample of a study of OX40 agonist ivuxolimab in advanced cancers. The data were produced by immunoSEQ multiplex PCR, yet TCRdb's version contains in-frame clones alone and is incomplete. The table shows around 52,000 clones, with around 80% occurring only once. Source: CD4+ or CD8+ T cells sorted from blood, taken in a trial of the OX40 agonist ivuxolimab. The receptors were sampled from an adult with an advanced solid tumor such as melanoma, head and neck, liver or kidney cancer. Each CDR3 is given with its conserved first and last residue. Each record gives: J gene, V gene, CDR3 protein.

>TRBJ2-4|TRBV11-2
CASSLMGGLDIQYF
>TRBJ2-1|TRBV18
CASSRRGQRESNEQFF
>TRBJ2-6|TRBV10-2
CASSESWRTSSGANVLTF
>TRBJ2-7|TRBV19
CASIGLAGPSSYEQYF
>TRBJ2-7|TRBV14
CASSQRRAGEQYF
>TRBJ1-1|TRBV6-6
CASSSNRVRTEAFF
>TRBJ2-2|TRBV29-1
CSVEGGTGELFF
>TRBJ1-6|TRBV30
CAWGGGLGGNSPLHF
>TRBJ1-1|TRBV6-1
CASSEVVIPEAFF
>TRBJ1-1|TRBV7-8
CASSLAGTEAFF
>TRBJ1-1|TRBV11-2
CASSFSQTNTEAFF
>TRBJ1-2|TRBV7-9
CASSTTGIYGYTF
>TRBJ1-2|TRBV28
CASSFKGYGYTF
>TRBJ1-5|TRBV19
CASSIPRTANQPQHF
>TRBJ2-6|TRBV30
CAWSQQVLSGANVLTF
>TRBJ2-5|TRBV11-3
CASSRGGAQETQYF
>TRBJ2-7|TRBV6-5
CASRPFGPYEQYF
>TRBJ2-1|TRBV18
CASSPGGGAGNEQFF
>TRBJ1-6|TRBV7-3
CASSWGKDNSPLHF
>TRBJ2-2|TRBV18
CASSPATGGLAGELFF
>TRBJ1-2|TRBV11-3
CASRSWGGRYGYTF
>TRBJ2-7|TRBV27
CASSLRPRGGEQYF
>TRBJ2-1|TRBV9
CASSVALETGSSFNYNEQFF
>TRBJ2-1|TRBV19
CASGTGEVDEQFF